The clone carrying this TCR beta chain has more than one count but fewer than ten. Trimming removed 0 bases at V and 0 bases at J, with 20 bases between. Germline V gene lookup returns CDR1 MNHEY and CDR2 SVGAGI. The CDR3 is made up of 19 amino acids. TCRdb re-derived calls from the RT-PCR reads in MiXCR, one entry per CDR3 protein. Here the sample spans approximately 430,000 distinct CDR3 sequences, around 15% being singletons. These data come from a study of patients and donors after allogeneic stem cell transplantation. This chain connects TRBV6-5 to TRBJ1-2, with D possibly matching TRBD1 (5 bases). Input material: blood, either unsorted or a sorted T cell fraction (not recorded which). This clonotype was sampled from a human donor who was either an allogeneic HSCT recipient or a stem cell or donor lymphocyte infusion donor (not recorded which). It is not recorded whose cells these are; they may come from a transplant donor. CDR3 nucleotides: TGTGCCAGCAGTTACTCGAAAGGGGCGAAGGCGTATGCTAACTATGGCTACACCTTC. Amino acid sequence: CASSYSKGAKAYANYGYTF.